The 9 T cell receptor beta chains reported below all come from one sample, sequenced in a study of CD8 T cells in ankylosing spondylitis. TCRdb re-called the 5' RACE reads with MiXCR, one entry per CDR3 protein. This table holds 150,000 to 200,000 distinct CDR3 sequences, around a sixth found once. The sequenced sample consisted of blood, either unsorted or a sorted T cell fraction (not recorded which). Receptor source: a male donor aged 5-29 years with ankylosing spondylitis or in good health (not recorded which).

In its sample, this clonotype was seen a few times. For the CDR3, the DNA is TGTGCCAGCAGCTTAGCGGGAGGACTACTACGATATAGCACAGATACGCAGTATTTT. Translated, it gives CASSLAGGLLRYSTDTQYF. The rearrangement joins TRBV11-2 to TRBJ2-3; TRBD2 aligns across 7 bases. V shed 1 base and J 0 bases; nucleotides not matched to a gene: 13. The CDR3 has 19 amino acids. The germline V gene encodes CDR1 SGHAT and CDR2 FQNNGV.

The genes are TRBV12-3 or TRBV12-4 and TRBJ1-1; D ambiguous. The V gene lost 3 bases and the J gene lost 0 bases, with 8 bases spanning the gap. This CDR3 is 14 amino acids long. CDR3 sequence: CASSFAGVNTEAFF. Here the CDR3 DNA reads TGTGCCAGCAGTTTTGCGGGCGTGAACACTGAAGCTTTCTTT.

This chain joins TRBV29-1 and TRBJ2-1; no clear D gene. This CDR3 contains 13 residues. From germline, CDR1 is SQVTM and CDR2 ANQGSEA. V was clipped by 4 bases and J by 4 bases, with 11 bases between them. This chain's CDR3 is CSVGRVGYNEQFF. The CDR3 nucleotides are TGCAGCGTTGGAAGGGTAGGATACAATGAGCAGTTCTTC.

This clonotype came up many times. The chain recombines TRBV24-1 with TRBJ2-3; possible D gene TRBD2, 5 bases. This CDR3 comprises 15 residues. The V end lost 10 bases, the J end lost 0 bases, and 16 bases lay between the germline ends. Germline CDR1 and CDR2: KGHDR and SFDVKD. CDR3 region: CATGDGMESTDTQYF. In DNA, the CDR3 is TGTGCCACTGGCGACGGGATGGAGAGCACAGATACGCAGTATTTT.

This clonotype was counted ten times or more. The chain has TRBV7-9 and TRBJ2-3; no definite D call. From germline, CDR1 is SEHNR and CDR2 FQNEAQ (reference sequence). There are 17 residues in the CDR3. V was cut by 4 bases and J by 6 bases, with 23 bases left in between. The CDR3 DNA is TGTGCCAGCAGCTCAACTAACCCGCACCAATCTAGTGATACGCAGTATTTT. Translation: CASSSTNPHQSSDTQYF. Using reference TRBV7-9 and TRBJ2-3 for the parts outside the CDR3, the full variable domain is DTGVSQNPRHKITKRGQNVTFRCDPISEHNRLYWYRQTLGQGPEFLTYFQNEAQLEKSRLLSDRFSAERPKGSFSTLEIQRTEQGDSAMYLCASSSTNPHQSSDTQYFGPGTRLTVL.

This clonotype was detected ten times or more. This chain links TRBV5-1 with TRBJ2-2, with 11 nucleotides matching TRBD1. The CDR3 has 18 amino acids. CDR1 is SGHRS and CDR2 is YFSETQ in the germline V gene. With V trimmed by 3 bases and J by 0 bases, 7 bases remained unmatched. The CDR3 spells CASSSRTGGYTNTGELFF. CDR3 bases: TGCGCCAGCAGCTCTCGGACAGGGGGCTACACGAACACCGGGGAGCTGTTTTTT.

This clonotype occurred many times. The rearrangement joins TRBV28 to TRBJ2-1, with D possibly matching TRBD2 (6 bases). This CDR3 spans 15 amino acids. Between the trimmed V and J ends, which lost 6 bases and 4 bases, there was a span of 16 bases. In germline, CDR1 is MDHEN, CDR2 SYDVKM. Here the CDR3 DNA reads TGTGCCAGCAGCTTGAGCGGGCTGCCGTACAATGAGCAGTTCTTC. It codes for CASSLSGLPYNEQFF.

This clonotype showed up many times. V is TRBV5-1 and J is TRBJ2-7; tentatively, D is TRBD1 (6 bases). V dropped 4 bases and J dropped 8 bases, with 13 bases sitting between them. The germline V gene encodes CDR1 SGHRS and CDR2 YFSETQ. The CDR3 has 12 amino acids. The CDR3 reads CASSPTGEKQYV. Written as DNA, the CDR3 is TGCGCCAGCAGCCCGACAGGCGAAAAGCAGTACGTC.

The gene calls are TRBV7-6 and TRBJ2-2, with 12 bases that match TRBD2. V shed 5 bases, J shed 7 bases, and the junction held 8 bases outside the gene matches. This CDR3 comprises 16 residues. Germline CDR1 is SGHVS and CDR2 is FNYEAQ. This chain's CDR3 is CASSPRTSGKGGELFF. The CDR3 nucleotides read TGTGCCAGCAGCCCCCGGACTAGCGGGAAGGGCGGGGAGCTGTTTTTT.